The sequence of this TCR beta chain was determined in a study of blood T cell repertoires in COVID-19. Overall study: Both acute and convalescent COVID-19 samples were obtained from the United States, Italy and Spain. Sample material is recorded as cDNA or gDNA derived from T cells, B-cell-depleted T cells, or PBMCs.

This clone was recorded a few times. Per the original data handling: The assay estimated nucleated cells by amplifying reference gene primers. Method: immunoSEQ multiplex PCR; TCRdb's copy keeps in-frame clones and lacks some. Clone size and V and J calls were adopted from that table, with D and trimming inferred from the DNA. The table shows just over 75,000 clones, with approximately 80% occurring only once. There are 14 residues in the CDR3. Germline V gene sequence: CDR1 MNHEY, CDR2 SMNVEV (reference sequence). The J segment lost 5 bases and the V segment lost 4 bases, leaving 7 bases of the junction unmatched.

Sequencing was performed on peripheral blood. The chain recombines TRBV27 with TRBJ2-5; TRBD1 aligns across 7 bases. This sequence was found in a man in his fifties or sixties with active or convalescent COVID-19. CDR3 sequence reads: CASSSAGTAETQYF. The CDR3 DNA reads TGTGCCAGCAGTTCCGCCGGGACAGCGGAGACCCAGTACTTC.